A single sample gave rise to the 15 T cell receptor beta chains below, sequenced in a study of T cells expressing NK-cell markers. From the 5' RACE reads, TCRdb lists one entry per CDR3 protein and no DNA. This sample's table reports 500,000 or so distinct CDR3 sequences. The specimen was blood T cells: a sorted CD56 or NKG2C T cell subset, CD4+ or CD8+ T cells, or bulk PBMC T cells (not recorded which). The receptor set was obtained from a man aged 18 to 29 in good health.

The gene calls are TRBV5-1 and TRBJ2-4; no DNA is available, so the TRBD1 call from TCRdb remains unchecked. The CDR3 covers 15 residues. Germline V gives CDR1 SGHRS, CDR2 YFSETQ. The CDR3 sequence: CASSVSGQEKNIQYF.

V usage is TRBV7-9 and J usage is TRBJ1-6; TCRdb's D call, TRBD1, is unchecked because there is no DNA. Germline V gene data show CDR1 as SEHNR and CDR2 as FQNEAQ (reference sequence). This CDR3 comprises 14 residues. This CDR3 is CASSSRQGNSPLHF.

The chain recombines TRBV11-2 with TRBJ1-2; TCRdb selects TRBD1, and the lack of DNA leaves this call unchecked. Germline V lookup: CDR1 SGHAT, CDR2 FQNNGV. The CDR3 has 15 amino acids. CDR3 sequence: CASSLFPGSRGGYTF.

CDR3: CASSQPSRGYEQYF. The chain uses TRBV14 and TRBJ2-7; lacking DNA, the TRBD1 call made by TCRdb goes unchecked. The CDR3 consists of 14 residues. Germline V CDR1 and CDR2: SGHDN, FVKESK.

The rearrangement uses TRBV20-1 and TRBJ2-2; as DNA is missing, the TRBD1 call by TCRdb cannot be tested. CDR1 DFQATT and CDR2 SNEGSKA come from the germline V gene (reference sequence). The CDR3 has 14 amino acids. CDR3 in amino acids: CSAPRLVTTGELFF.

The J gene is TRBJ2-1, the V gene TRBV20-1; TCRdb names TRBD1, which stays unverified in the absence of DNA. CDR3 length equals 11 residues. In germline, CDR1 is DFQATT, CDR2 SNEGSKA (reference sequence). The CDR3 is CSARVPRGPVF.

The CDR3 sequence: CSARVVGEGDYNEQFF. The chain uses TRBV20-1 and TRBJ2-1; the D call of TRBD2 rests on TCRdb alone, since no DNA is present to check it. The CDR3 extends over 16 amino acids. Germline CDR1 and CDR2: DFQATT and SNEGSKA (reference sequence).

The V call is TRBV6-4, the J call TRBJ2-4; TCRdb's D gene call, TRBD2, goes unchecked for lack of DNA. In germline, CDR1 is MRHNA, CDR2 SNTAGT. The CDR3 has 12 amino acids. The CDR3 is CASSLAGVTQYF.

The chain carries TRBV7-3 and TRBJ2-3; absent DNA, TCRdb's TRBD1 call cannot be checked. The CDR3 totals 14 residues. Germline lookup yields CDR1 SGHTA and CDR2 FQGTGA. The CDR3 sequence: CASSEQGVGDTQYF.

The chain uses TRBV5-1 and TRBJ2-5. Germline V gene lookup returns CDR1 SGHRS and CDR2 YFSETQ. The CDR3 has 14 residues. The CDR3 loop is CASSFNSGQETQYF.

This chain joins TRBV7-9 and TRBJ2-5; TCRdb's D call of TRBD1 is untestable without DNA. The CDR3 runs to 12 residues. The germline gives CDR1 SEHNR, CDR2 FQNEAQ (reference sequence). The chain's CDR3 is CAGRQGGFTQYF.

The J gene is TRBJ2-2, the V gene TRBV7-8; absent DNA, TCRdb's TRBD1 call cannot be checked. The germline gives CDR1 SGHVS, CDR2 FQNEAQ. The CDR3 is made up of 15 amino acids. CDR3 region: CASSPQGAITGELFF.

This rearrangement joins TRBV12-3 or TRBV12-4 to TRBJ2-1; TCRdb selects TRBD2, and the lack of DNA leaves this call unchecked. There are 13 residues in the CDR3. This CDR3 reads CASSPGLRNEQFF.

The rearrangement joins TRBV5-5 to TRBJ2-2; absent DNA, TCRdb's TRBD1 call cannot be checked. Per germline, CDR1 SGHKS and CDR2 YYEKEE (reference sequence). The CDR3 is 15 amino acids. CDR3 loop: CASIQGALNTGELFF.

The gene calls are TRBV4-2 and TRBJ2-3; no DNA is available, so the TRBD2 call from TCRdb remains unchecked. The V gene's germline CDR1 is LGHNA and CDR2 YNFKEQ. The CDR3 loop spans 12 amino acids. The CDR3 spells CASTEDFSLLYF.